The 5 T cell receptor beta chains given below trace back to one sample, sequenced in a study of beta chain features in type 1 diabetes. Investigators reverse transcribed all isolated RNA, so they sequenced expressed TCRB transcripts. Generated by immunoSEQ multiplex PCR, the TCRdb table keeps only in-frame clones and is missing some. The sample contains 350,000 to 450,000 clones, approximately 16% of which appear only once. The specimen was naive CD4+ T cells from blood. These receptors all come from a woman between 18 and 29 years old in good health.

This chain uses TRBV15 with TRBJ2-4; TRBD2 matches at 13 bases. V trimming: 5 bases; J trimming: 0 bases; junction bases outside the gene matches: 16. In germline, CDR1 is LNHNV, CDR2 YYDKDF (reference sequence). CDR3 length: 21 residues. The CDR3 nucleotides read TGTGCCACCAGCGGCATTGGACTAGCGGGAGAGATAACGCTAGCCAAAAACATTCAGTACTTC. Its translation is CATSGIGLAGEITLAKNIQYF. Based on the CDR3 plus reference TRBV15 and TRBJ2-4, the full variable domain is DAMVIQNPRYQVTQFGKPVTLSCSQTLNHNVMYWYQQKSSQAPKLLFHYYDKDFNNEADTPDNFQSRRPNTSFCFLDIRSPGLGDTAMYLCATSGIGLAGEITLAKNIQYFGAGTRLSVL.

A few counts support this clone. The V call is TRBV11-2, the J call TRBJ1-2; 8 nucleotides line up with TRBD1. CDR3 length: 14 amino acids. Germline V CDR1 and CDR2: SGHAT, FQNNGV. V trimming: 2 bases; J trimming: 7 bases; junction bases outside the gene matches: 6. CDR3 protein: CASSLLQGAGGYTF. As DNA, the CDR3 is TGTGCCAGCAGCTTACTCCAGGGGGCGGGTGGCTACACCTTC.

There are a few counts of this clone. The chain recombines TRBV25-1 with TRBJ2-5; 9 nucleotides line up with TRBD1. Unmatched junction bases numbered 8, after V lost 4 bases and J lost 5 bases. The germline gives CDR1 MGHDK, CDR2 SYGVNS. The CDR3 sequence is 15 residues long. The CDR3 bases are TGTGCCAGCAGTGCTGCCGGGACAGGGAGGGAGACCCAGTACTTC. Translated: CASSAAGTGRETQYF.

This clone was counted between two and nine times. The rearrangement joins TRBV30 to TRBJ1-2; D is ambiguous. CDR1 is GTSNPN and CDR2 is SVGIG in the germline V gene (reference sequence). This CDR3 is built from 17 residues. Trimming stripped 5 bases from V and 4 bases from J, with 26 bases between. CDR3 nucleotides: TGTGCCTGGGGAGGCTTGAGAGGGCTCGCCTACAGCTATGGCTACACCTTC. Its translation is CAWGGLRGLAYSYGYTF.

CDR3 loop: CASSLLAPTLAGGHHEQYF. In DNA form, the CDR3 reads TGTGCCAGCAGCTTATTGGCCCCTACACTAGCGGGAGGGCACCACGAGCAGTACTTC. This rearrangement joins TRBV7-2 to TRBJ2-7, with 13 bases identical to TRBD2. This CDR3 contains 19 residues. The trim removed 2 bases at V and 5 bases at J, leaving 15 bases unmatched. CDR1 is SGHTA, CDR2 FQGNSA, per germline.